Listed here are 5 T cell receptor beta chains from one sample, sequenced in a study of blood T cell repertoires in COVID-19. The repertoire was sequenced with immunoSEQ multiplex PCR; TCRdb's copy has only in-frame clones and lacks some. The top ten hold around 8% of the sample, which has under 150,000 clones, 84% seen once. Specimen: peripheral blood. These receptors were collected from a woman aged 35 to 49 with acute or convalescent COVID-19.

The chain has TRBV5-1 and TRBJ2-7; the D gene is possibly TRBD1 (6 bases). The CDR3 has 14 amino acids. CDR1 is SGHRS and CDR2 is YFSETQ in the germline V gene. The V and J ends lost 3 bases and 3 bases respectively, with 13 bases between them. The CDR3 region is CASSSKYRDYEQYF. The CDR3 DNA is TGCGCCAGCAGCTCAAAATACAGGGACTACGAGCAGTACTTC.

CDR3 DNA sequence: TGTGCCAGCAGCTGGGGGGACAATGAGCAGTTCTTC. Protein sequence: CASSWGDNEQFF. The rearrangement uses TRBV3-1 (or the pseudogene TRBV3-2) and TRBJ2-1; a weak D match, TRBD2 (6 bases). Germline V gene data show CDR1 as LGHDT and CDR2 as YNNKEL (reference sequence). The CDR3 loop spans 12 amino acids. Trimming pared 5 bases from V and 5 bases from J, leaving 7 bases between.

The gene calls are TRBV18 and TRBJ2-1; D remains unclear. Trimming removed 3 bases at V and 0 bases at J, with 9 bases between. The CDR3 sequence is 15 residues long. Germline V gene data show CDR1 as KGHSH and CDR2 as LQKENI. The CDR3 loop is CASSPLGLSYNEQFF. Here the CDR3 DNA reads TGTGCCAGCTCACCCCTGGGCCTCTCCTACAATGAGCAGTTCTTC. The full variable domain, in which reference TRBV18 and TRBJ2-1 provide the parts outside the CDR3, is NAGVMQNPRHLVRRRGQEARLRCSPMKGHSHVYWYRQLPEEGLKFMVYLQKENIIDESGMPKERFSAEFPKEGPSILRIQQVVRGDSAAYFCASSPLGLSYNEQFFGPGTRLTVL.

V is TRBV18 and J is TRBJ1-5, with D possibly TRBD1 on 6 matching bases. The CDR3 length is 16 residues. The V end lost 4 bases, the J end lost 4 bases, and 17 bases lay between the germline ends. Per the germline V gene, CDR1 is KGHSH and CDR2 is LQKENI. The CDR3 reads CASSRDIFMENQPQHF. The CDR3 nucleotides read TGTGCCAGCTCACGGGACATCTTCATGGAGAATCAGCCCCAGCATTTT.

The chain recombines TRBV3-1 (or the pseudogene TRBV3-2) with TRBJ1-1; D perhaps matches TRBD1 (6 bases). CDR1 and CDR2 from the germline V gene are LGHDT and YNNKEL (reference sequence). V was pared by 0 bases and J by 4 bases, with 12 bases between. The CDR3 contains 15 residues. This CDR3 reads CASSQDRGQFTEAFF. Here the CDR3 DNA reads TGTGCCAGCAGCCAAGACAGGGGACAATTCACTGAAGCTTTCTTT.